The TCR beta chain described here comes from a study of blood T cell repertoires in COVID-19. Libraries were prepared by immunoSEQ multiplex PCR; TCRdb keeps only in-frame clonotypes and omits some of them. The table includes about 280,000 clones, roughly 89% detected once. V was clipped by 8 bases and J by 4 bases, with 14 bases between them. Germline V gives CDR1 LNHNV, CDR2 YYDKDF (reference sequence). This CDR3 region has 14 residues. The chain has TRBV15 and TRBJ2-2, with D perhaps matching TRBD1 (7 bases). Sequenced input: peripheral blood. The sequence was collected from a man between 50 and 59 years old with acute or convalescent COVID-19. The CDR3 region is CATAGGLGTGELFF. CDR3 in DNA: TGTGCCACCGCAGGGGGGCTGGGCACCGGGGAGCTGTTTTTT.